A selection of T cell receptor beta chains follows, all from one sample in a study of blood T cell repertoires in COVID-19. Some clones are missing from TCRdb's copy, which holds only in-frame ones; the method was immunoSEQ multiplex PCR. Of 200,000 to 250,000 clones listed, about nine tenths are singletons. The sequenced material came from PBMCs or T cells enriched from blood (not recorded which). These receptors all come from a woman in her fifties or sixties in a cohort exposed to, infected with or recovered from COVID-19 (not recorded which). The CDR3 runs from the conserved cysteine through the conserved F or W. The order of the fields is V gene, clone size, J gene, D gene, CDR3 protein, CDR3 DNA. The D gene is left open where the match is weak. Some rows have no size entry. The others give once, few or many, or a class for an expanded clone.

v_gene: TRBV19
abundance: few
j_gene: TRBJ1-4
d_gene: NA
CDR3aa: CASRGGAATNEKLFF
CDR3nt: TGTGCCAGTAGAGGAGGGGCGGCAACTAATGAAAAACTGTTTTTT

v_gene: TRBV9
abundance: NA
j_gene: TRBJ2-7
d_gene: TRBD2
CDR3aa: CASSRREGYEQYF
CDR3nt: TGTGCCAGCAGCCGAAGGGAGGGCTACGAGCAGTACTTC

v_gene: TRBV5-1
abundance: NA
j_gene: TRBJ1-1
d_gene: TRBD1
CDR3aa: CASSVRDSYTEAFF
CDR3nt: TGCGCCAGCAGCGTAAGGGACAGCTACACTGAAGCTTTCTTT

v_gene: TRBV5-1
abundance: NA
j_gene: TRBJ2-3
d_gene: NA
CDR3aa: CASANEGTDTQYF
CDR3nt: TGCGCCAGCGCGAATGAGGGCACAGATACGCAGTATTTT

v_gene: TRBV9
abundance: NA
j_gene: TRBJ2-3
d_gene: NA
CDR3aa: CASGGRDTQYF
CDR3nt: TGTGCCAGCGGGGGCCGGGATACGCAGTATTTT

v_gene: TRBV7-6
abundance: NA
j_gene: TRBJ1-4
d_gene: NA
CDR3aa: CASSQFQGISEKLFF
CDR3nt: TGTGCCAGCAGCCAATTCCAGGGGATTAGTGAAAAACTGTTTTTT

v_gene: TRBV7-3
abundance: few
j_gene: TRBJ2-3
d_gene: NA
CDR3aa: CASSFSGLGTDTQYF
CDR3nt: TGTGCCAGCAGCTTCTCCGGGTTGGGCACAGATACGCAGTATTTT

v_gene: TRBV3-1/TRBV3-2
abundance: NA
j_gene: TRBJ1-1
d_gene: NA
CDR3aa: CASSRGVGNTEAFF
CDR3nt: TGTGCCAGCAGCCGGGGAGTGGGGAACACTGAAGCTTTCTTT

v_gene: TRBV12-3/TRBV12-4
abundance: NA
j_gene: TRBJ2-1
d_gene: NA
CDR3aa: CASNERYNEQFF
CDR3nt: TGTGCCAGCAATGAGCGATACAATGAGCAGTTCTTC

v_gene: TRBV29-1
abundance: NA
j_gene: TRBJ1-5
d_gene: NA
CDR3aa: CSVARSGDSNQPQHF
CDR3nt: TGCAGCGTCGCGCGGTCCGGGGATAGCAATCAGCCCCAGCATTTT

v_gene: TRBV5-1
abundance: NA
j_gene: TRBJ2-1
d_gene: TRBD2
CDR3aa: CASSPRGVAGGSYNEQFF
CDR3nt: TGCGCCAGCAGTCCCAGGGGAGTAGCGGGGGGCTCCTACAATGAGCAGTTCTTC

v_gene: TRBV19
abundance: NA
j_gene: TRBJ1-2
d_gene: NA
CDR3aa: CASSIGTRVLGGYTF
CDR3nt: TGTGCCAGTAGTATTGGAACGAGGGTATTAGGAGGCTACACCTTC

v_gene: TRBV7-6
abundance: NA
j_gene: TRBJ1-6
d_gene: TRBD1
CDR3aa: CASSLKGRGNSPLHF
CDR3nt: TGTGCCAGCAGCTTAAAAGGCAGGGGGAATTCACCCCTCCACTTT

v_gene: TRBV30
abundance: NA
j_gene: TRBJ2-3
d_gene: NA
CDR3aa: CAWRRGVTDTQYF
CDR3nt: TGTGCCTGGCGGCGCGGAGTCACAGATACGCAGTATTTT

v_gene: TRBV7-2
abundance: NA
j_gene: TRBJ1-6
d_gene: NA
CDR3aa: CASSLDPGNNSPLHF
CDR3nt: TGTGCCAGCAGCTTAGATCCAGGGAATAATTCACCCCTCCACTTT

v_gene: TRBV2
abundance: NA
j_gene: TRBJ1-4
d_gene: NA
CDR3aa: CASKILGATNEKLFF
CDR3nt: TGTGCCAGCAAGATATTAGGGGCAACTAATGAAAAACTGTTTTTT

v_gene: TRBV3-1/TRBV3-2
abundance: NA
j_gene: TRBJ2-7
d_gene: TRBD2
CDR3aa: CASSPISGGASEQYF
CDR3nt: TGTGCCAGCAGCCCAATAAGCGGGGGGGCCAGCGAGCAGTACTTC

v_gene: TRBV24-1
abundance: NA
j_gene: TRBJ2-7
d_gene: NA
CDR3aa: CATTAGTEQYF
CDR3nt: TGTGCCACCACCGCAGGGACAGAGCAGTACTTC

v_gene: TRBV28
abundance: NA
j_gene: TRBJ1-2
d_gene: TRBD1
CDR3aa: CASRPRSGQGAFGYTF
CDR3nt: TGTGCCAGCAGACCCAGGTCAGGACAGGGGGCCTTTGGCTACACCTTC

v_gene: TRBV4-1
abundance: NA
j_gene: TRBJ1-5
d_gene: NA
CDR3aa: CASSQDRPGLGPQHF
CDR3nt: TGCGCCAGCAGCCAAGACCGCCCGGGACTGGGGCCCCAGCATTTT

v_gene: TRBV4-2
abundance: NA
j_gene: TRBJ2-7
d_gene: NA
CDR3aa: CASSQPGHKREQYF
CDR3nt: TGTGCCAGCAGCCAACCGGGACATAAAAGAGAGCAGTACTTC

v_gene: TRBV5-1
abundance: NA
j_gene: TRBJ1-2
d_gene: NA
CDR3aa: CASNAGDRYGYTF
CDR3nt: TGCGCCAGCAACGCGGGGGACCGGTATGGCTACACCTTC

v_gene: TRBV7-3
abundance: NA
j_gene: TRBJ2-1
d_gene: NA
CDR3aa: CASSSGQGVEQFF
CDR3nt: TGTGCCAGCAGCTCAGGGCAAGGGGTTGAGCAGTTCTTC

v_gene: TRBV5-1
abundance: NA
j_gene: TRBJ1-6
d_gene: NA
CDR3aa: CASTNNRQVNSPLHF
CDR3nt: TGCGCCAGCACTAACAACCGACAAGTTAATTCACCCCTCCACTTT

v_gene: TRBV19
abundance: NA
j_gene: TRBJ1-1
d_gene: TRBD1
CDR3aa: CASSMGQGRPSGAFF
CDR3nt: TGTGCCAGTAGTATGGGACAGGGTCGACCTTCGGGAGCTTTCTTT

v_gene: TRBV11-2
abundance: NA
j_gene: TRBJ2-1
d_gene: TRBD2
CDR3aa: CASSADRRGGLREQFF
CDR3nt: TGTGCCAGCAGCGCCGATCGCCGGGGGGGCCTACGTGAGCAGTTCTTC

v_gene: TRBV10-3
abundance: NA
j_gene: TRBJ1-6
d_gene: TRBD1
CDR3aa: CAINEWDRKDSPLHF
CDR3nt: TGTGCCATCAATGAATGGGACAGAAAGGATTCACCCCTCCACTTT

v_gene: TRBV4-1
abundance: NA
j_gene: TRBJ1-1
d_gene: TRBD1
CDR3aa: CASSTRTGGNTEAFF
CDR3nt: TGCGCCAGCAGCACGCGGACAGGAGGGAACACTGAAGCTTTCTTT

v_gene: TRBV27
abundance: NA
j_gene: TRBJ1-4
d_gene: NA
CDR3aa: CAPHPLTETAHNEKLFF
CDR3nt: TGTGCCCCGCACCCGCTAACTGAGACAGCCCACAATGAAAAACTGTTTTTT

v_gene: TRBV7-9
abundance: few
j_gene: TRBJ1-6
d_gene: NA
CDR3aa: CASSRTVLSSYNSPLHF
CDR3nt: TGTGCCAGCAGCCGGACAGTACTGAGCTCCTATAATTCACCCCTCCACTTT

v_gene: TRBV5-6
abundance: NA
j_gene: TRBJ2-7
d_gene: NA
CDR3aa: CASSIIPPGPSYEQYF
CDR3nt: TGTGCCAGCAGCATCATCCCACCAGGGCCCTCCTACGAGCAGTACTTC

v_gene: TRBV7-9
abundance: once
j_gene: TRBJ1-5
d_gene: NA
CDR3aa: CASSLEGVGQPQHF
CDR3nt: TGTGCCAGCAGCCTTGAGGGGGTGGGACAGCCCCAGCATTTT

v_gene: TRBV11-2
abundance: NA
j_gene: TRBJ1-2
d_gene: NA
CDR3aa: CASSLEAWARPYYGYTF
CDR3nt: TGTGCCAGCAGCTTAGAGGCTTGGGCGCGCCCCTACTATGGCTACACCTTC

v_gene: TRBV3-1/TRBV3-2
abundance: NA
j_gene: TRBJ1-1
d_gene: NA
CDR3aa: CASSQGGGNTEAFF
CDR3nt: TGTGCCAGCAGCCAAGGCGGCGGGAACACTGAAGCTTTCTTT

v_gene: TRBV2
abundance: NA
j_gene: TRBJ1-6
d_gene: TRBD1
CDR3aa: CASRAGTGNRAEHSYNSPLHF
CDR3nt: TGTGCCAGCAGGGCCGGGACAGGGAACCGCGCGGAACACTCCTATAATTCACCCCTCCACTTT

v_gene: TRBV4-1
abundance: NA
j_gene: TRBJ1-3
d_gene: NA
CDR3aa: CASSQDRGSGNTIYF
CDR3nt: TGCGCCAGCAGCCAAGACCGGGGGTCCGGAAACACCATATATTTT

v_gene: TRBV5-4
abundance: NA
j_gene: TRBJ2-5
d_gene: NA
CDR3aa: CASSDLAFQETQYF
CDR3nt: TGTGCCAGCAGCGATCTAGCATTTCAAGAGACCCAGTACTTC

v_gene: TRBV4-2
abundance: NA
j_gene: TRBJ2-7
d_gene: TRBD1
CDR3aa: CASGVRGQYEQYF
CDR3nt: TGTGCCAGCGGAGTCAGGGGGCAGTACGAGCAGTACTTC

v_gene: TRBV7-9
abundance: NA
j_gene: TRBJ1-2
d_gene: NA
CDR3aa: CASNEALTGYGYTF
CDR3nt: TGTGCCAGCAACGAGGCCTTAACAGGGTATGGCTACACCTTC

v_gene: TRBV7-2
abundance: NA
j_gene: TRBJ1-1
d_gene: TRBD1
CDR3aa: CASSRSGQGNTEAFF
CDR3nt: TGTGCCAGCAGCCGTTCCGGACAGGGGAACACTGAAGCTTTCTTT

v_gene: TRBV14
abundance: NA
j_gene: TRBJ1-1
d_gene: NA
CDR3aa: CASSPGTNTEAFF
CDR3nt: TGTGCCAGCAGCCCGGGAACGAACACTGAAGCTTTCTTT

v_gene: TRBV7-9
abundance: NA
j_gene: TRBJ1-2
d_gene: NA
CDR3aa: CASSLAGGSDYGYTF
CDR3nt: TGTGCCAGCAGCTTAGCAGGGGGTAGTGACTATGGCTACACCTTC

v_gene: TRBV9
abundance: NA
j_gene: TRBJ2-5
d_gene: TRBD2
CDR3aa: CASSVVAASGGAGETQYF
CDR3nt: TGTGCCAGCAGCGTAGTAGCGGCTAGCGGGGGTGCTGGTGAGACCCAGTACTTC

v_gene: TRBV25-1
abundance: NA
j_gene: TRBJ1-1
d_gene: NA
CDR3aa: CASSPFGGRDTEAFF
CDR3nt: TGTGCCAGCAGTCCATTTGGTGGGCGGGACACTGAAGCTTTCTTT

v_gene: TRBV29-1
abundance: NA
j_gene: TRBJ2-3
d_gene: NA
CDR3aa: CSVGGGGTDTQYF
CDR3nt: TGCAGCGTTGGCGGGGGCGGCACAGATACGCAGTATTTT

v_gene: TRBV5-1
abundance: NA
j_gene: TRBJ2-1
d_gene: NA
CDR3aa: CASSPTSGKEQFF
CDR3nt: TGCGCCAGCAGCCCAACCTCCGGGAAAGAGCAGTTCTTC